A single sample is the source of the 29 T cell receptor beta chains below, sequenced in a study of shared clonotypes between healthy human individuals. Clones were sequenced by immunoSEQ multiplex PCR, and TCRdb holds only the in-frame ones, with some missing. Of roughly 1 million clones listed, roughly 70% are singletons. The specimen sequenced was memory CD4+ T cells sorted from blood. Described subset: CD45RA-negative fraction. These receptors all stem from a man younger than 35 in good health.

The rearrangement uses TRBV6-6 and TRBJ2-7; 7 bases agree with TRBD1. V gave up 6 bases and J gave up 2 bases; unmatched junction bases: 10. CDR3 size: 15 residues. In germline, CDR1 is MNHNY, CDR2 SVGAGI (reference sequence). CDR3 amino acids: CASSARLGQAYEQYF. Here the CDR3 DNA reads TGTGCCAGCAGCGCCCGGCTTGGACAGGCCTACGAGCAGTACTTC.

The J gene is TRBJ1-1, the V gene TRBV11-2; D uncertain. Germline-derived CDR1 and CDR2 are SGHAT and FQNNGV. V was clipped by 6 bases and J by 11 bases, with 13 bases between them. The CDR3 is 11 amino acids. The CDR3 DNA sequence: TGTGCCAGCAGTTCGGGCGCGGGGGCTTTCTTT. Amino acids: CASSSGAGAFF.

The chain carries TRBV29-1 and TRBJ2-5; 9 bases agree with TRBD2. Germline CDR1 SQVTM, CDR2 ANQGSEA. The trim removed 5 bases at V and 6 bases at J, leaving 7 bases unmatched. The CDR3 length is 13 residues. The CDR3 DNA follows: TGCAGCGTTCGGCGGGGGGGCCCGAAGACCCAGTACTTC. It translates to CSVRRGGPKTQYF.

The table lists this clone with a count of one. The chain couples TRBV7-2 to TRBJ1-5; the D gene is possibly TRBD1 (5 bases). The CDR3 consists of 15 residues. The germline V gene encodes CDR1 SGHTA and CDR2 FQGNSA. The germline V and J ends were trimmed by 5 bases and 2 bases, with 13 bases remaining between them. The CDR3, as DNA: TGTGCCAGCAGCCGGGAATGGGGGGGCAATCAGCCCCAGCATTTT. Translating it yields CASSREWGGNQPQHF.

This clone was counted a single time. The chain couples TRBV7-8 to TRBJ2-7; 12 positions match TRBD2. The ends lost 4 bases at V and 10 bases at J; junction bases unmatched: 8. Germline lookup yields CDR1 SGHVS and CDR2 FQNEAQ. CDR3 length: 14 residues. CDR3 in amino acids: CASSSELAGGTQYF. The CDR3 nucleotides are TGTGCCAGCAGCTCAGAACTAGCGGGAGGCACCCAGTACTTC.

The gene calls are TRBV28 and TRBJ1-5; D is perhaps TRBD1 (5 bases). The CDR3 has 13 residues. V was cut by 2 bases and J by 7 bases, with 9 bases left in between. Germline assignment: CDR1 MDHEN and CDR2 SYDVKM. CDR3 sequence reads: CASSLRGGQPQHF. CDR3 nucleotides: TGTGCCAGCAGTTTACGGGGGGGGCAGCCCCAGCATTTT.

V and J are TRBV5-4 and TRBJ2-2; 7 bases fit TRBD2. V shed 3 bases, J shed 6 bases, and the junction held 5 bases outside the gene matches. Germline CDR1 and CDR2: SGHNT and YYREEE (reference sequence). The CDR3 has 14 amino acids. The CDR3, as DNA: TGTGCCAGCAGCTCCGGACTAGTCTCCGGGGAGCTGTTTTTT. It codes for CASSSGLVSGELFF.

The chain recombines TRBV11-2 with TRBJ2-3; D call uncertain. Per the germline V gene, CDR1 is SGHAT and CDR2 is FQNNGV. This CDR3 is built from 15 residues. V was cut by 4 bases and J by 3 bases, with 14 bases left in between. CDR3 nucleotide sequence: TGTGCCAGCAGCTATACCGGGTTTGGGACAGATACGCAGTATTTT. This sequence encodes CASSYTGFGTDTQYF. Full variable domain (remainder filled in from reference TRBV11-2 and TRBJ2-3): EAGVAQSPRYKIIEKRQSVAFWCNPISGHATLYWYQQILGQGPKLLIQFQNNGVVDDSQLPKDRFSAERLKGVDSTLKIQPAKLEDSAVYLCASSYTGFGTDTQYFGPGTRLTVL.

This chain connects TRBV5-1 to TRBJ2-3; D is possibly TRBD1 (5 bases). In germline, CDR1 is SGHRS, CDR2 YFSETQ. V was cut by 1 base and J by 2 bases, with 11 bases left in between. The CDR3 length is 15 residues. In DNA form, the CDR3 reads TGCGCCAGCAGCTTGATGACAGTATCCACAGATACGCAGTATTTT. Translated, it gives CASSLMTVSTDTQYF. Based on the CDR3 plus reference TRBV5-1 and TRBJ2-3, the full variable domain is KAGVTQTPRYLIKTRGQQVTLSCSPISGHRSVSWYQQTPGQGLQFLFEYFSETQRNKGNFPGRFSGRQFSNSRSEMNVSTLELGDSALYLCASSLMTVSTDTQYFGPGTRLTVL.

Only one count was recorded for this clone. V usage is TRBV5-1 and J usage is TRBJ2-2; TRBD2 aligns across 8 bases. This CDR3 region has 17 residues. Germline assignment: CDR1 SGHRS and CDR2 YFSETQ. V lost 6 bases and J lost 7; bases outside the gene matches: 17. CDR3 residues: CASTIGGARPTGGELFF. The CDR3 region has the DNA TGCGCCAGCACCATCGGGGGGGCCAGGCCCACGGGCGGGGAGCTGTTTTTT.

The V gene is TRBV7-9, the J gene TRBJ1-6; D not resolved. The V end was cut by 5 bases, the J end by 0 bases, with 14 bases between. The CDR3 consists of 17 residues. Germline lookup yields CDR1 SEHNR and CDR2 FQNEAQ (reference sequence). CDR3: CASSQRTGSSYNSPLHF. Here the CDR3 DNA reads TGTGCCAGCAGCCAGAGGACGGGAAGCTCCTATAATTCACCCCTCCACTTT.

The table lists this clone with a few counts. This rearrangement joins TRBV16 to TRBJ2-7; D not certain. Trimming stripped 8 bases from V and 6 bases from J, with 8 bases between. The CDR3 length is 10 residues. CDR1 KGHSY and CDR2 FQNENV come from the germline V gene. CDR3 nucleotides: TGTGCCAGCTTCAGATGCGAGCAGTACTTC. This translates into CASFRCEQYF.

In the case of this clone: A read error may account for a junction end that differs from germline. CDR3 loop: CASGFWDRVNYGYTF. Here the CDR3 DNA reads TGCGCCAGCGGCTTTTGGGACAGGGTTAACTATGGCTACACCTTC. The rearrangement links TRBV5-1 to TRBJ1-2; 9 bases map to TRBD1. The CDR3 has 15 residues. Germline V gene lookup returns CDR1 SGHRS and CDR2 YFSETQ.

V usage is TRBV19 and J usage is TRBJ2-7; 7 positions agree with TRBD2. Germline values: CDR1 LNHDA, CDR2 SQIVND (reference sequence). The CDR3 sequence is 16 residues long. V lost 1 base and J lost 3; bases outside the gene matches: 9. The CDR3 here is CASSIAGRVELYEQYF. CDR3 DNA: TGTGCCAGTAGTATAGCGGGGAGGGTTGAACTCTACGAGCAGTACTTC.

The rearrangement links TRBV18 to TRBJ2-5, with D unresolved. The germline V gene has CDR1 KGHSH and CDR2 LQKENI. The CDR3 sequence is 16 residues long. Trimming removed 0 bases at V and 5 bases at J, with 16 bases between. In DNA form, the CDR3 reads TGTGCCAGCTCACCACCGATGGCAGGCGAAGGGGAGACCCAGTACTTC. It yields the protein CASSPPMAGEGETQYF.

This clone occurred a few times. The V gene is TRBV18, the J gene TRBJ2-7; 10 nucleotides line up with TRBD1. J gave up 5 bases and V 4 bases, and 8 bases lay outside the gene matches. This CDR3 contains 15 residues. Looked up from germline, CDR1 is KGHSH and CDR2 is LQKENI. CDR3 DNA: TGTGCCAGCTCACAAAACCGGGACAGGGGACACGAGCAGTACTTC. Translating gives CASSQNRDRGHEQYF.

V gene TRBV30 combines with J gene TRBJ1-6, with D maybe TRBD1 (5 bases). Germline loops: CDR1 GTSNPN, CDR2 SVGIG (reference sequence). The CDR3 sequence is 13 residues long. Trimming removed 4 bases from V and 7 bases from J, with 11 bases in between. The CDR3 nucleotides are TGTGCCTGGACTTCGGGGACGAATTCACCCCTCCACTTT. Residues: CAWTSGTNSPLHF.

This clone was observed a few times. A much larger clone is a single base away; this may be a read error. The chain couples TRBV28 to TRBJ1-2; TRBD1 matches 7 bases. Germline CDR1 is MDHEN and CDR2 is SYDVKM. The V and J ends lost 2 bases and 6 bases, in that order; junction bases with no gene match: 3. The CDR3 length is 13 residues. CDR3: CASSLGTENGYTF. The CDR3 DNA reads TGTGCCAGCAGTTTAGGGACAGAGAATGGCTACACCTTC.

V usage is TRBV5-6 and J usage is TRBJ2-5; TRBD1 is a possible D gene (5 bases). The CDR3 consists of 15 residues. Germline-derived CDR1 and CDR2 are SGHDT and YYEEEE. V was cut by 1 base and J by 4 bases, with 14 bases left in between. The CDR3 reads CASSLSLGQGETQYF. CDR3 sequence (DNA): TGTGCCAGCAGCTTGAGCCTAGGGCAGGGAGAGACCCAGTACTTC.

This rearrangement joins TRBV7-8 to TRBJ1-5; perhaps TRBD1 as D (6 bases). The CDR3 length is 16 residues. The V end lost 1 base, the J end lost 5 bases, and 15 bases lay between the germline ends. Germline CDR1 and CDR2: SGHVS and FQNEAQ. In DNA form, the CDR3 reads TGTGCCAGCAGCTTAGGACCCAGGGGACTCGATCAGCCCCAGCATTTT. It translates to CASSLGPRGLDQPQHF.

This sequence joins TRBV5-6 and TRBJ2-7, with D possibly being TRBD1 or TRBD2 (5 bases each). The CDR3 runs 14 residues. CDR1 and CDR2 (germline): SGHDT, YYEEEE. Between the trimmed V and J ends, which lost 5 bases and 0 bases, there was a span of 12 bases. This CDR3 reads CASRPGRSSYEQYF. In DNA, the CDR3 is TGTGCCAGCAGGCCGGGACGCAGCTCCTACGAGCAGTACTTC.

The chain recombines TRBV11-2 with TRBJ2-7; possibly TRBD1 or TRBD2 for D (5 bases each). The CDR3 is 13 residues long. The germline V gene encodes CDR1 SGHAT and CDR2 FQNNGV. Trimming stripped 1 base from V and 2 bases from J, with 6 bases between. This CDR3 reads CASSLVGPYEQYF. DNA of the CDR3: TGTGCCAGCAGCTTAGTGGGACCCTACGAGCAGTACTTC.

A remark on this clone: This may stem from a read error, because a much larger clone lies one nucleotide away. This chain uses TRBV7-8 with TRBJ1-2, with 7 bases aligning to TRBD1. The ends lost 2 bases at V and 6 bases at J; junction bases unmatched: 3. Per germline, CDR1 SGHVS and CDR2 FQNEAQ. This CDR3 contains 13 residues. The CDR3 DNA follows: TGTGCCAGCAGCTTACGGCAGGGGGATGGCTACACCTTC. It encodes CASSLRQGDGYTF.

The chain is built from TRBV19 and TRBJ2-7; D is ambiguous. V gave up 0 bases and J gave up 3 bases, with 6 bases separating them. From germline, CDR1 is LNHDA and CDR2 SQIVND (reference sequence). This CDR3 region has 13 residues. The CDR3 DNA is TGTGCCAGTAGTATAGAGGGCCGCTACGAGCAGTACTTC. Translating it yields CASSIEGRYEQYF.

J is TRBJ1-2 and V is TRBV23-1; D is unresolved. TRBV23-1 falls under the ORF class, with uncertain function. CDR3 length: 13 residues. Trimming left V 2 bases short and J 6 bases short, with 10 bases between. The chain's CDR3 is CASSQDLRDGYTF. DNA of the CDR3: TGCGCCAGCAGTCAAGACCTGAGGGATGGCTACACCTTC.

This clone was seen only once. The J gene is TRBJ2-7, the V gene TRBV11-2, with D perhaps matching TRBD1 or TRBD2 (5 bases each). V was clipped by 5 bases and J by 5 bases, with 16 bases between them. This CDR3 region has 14 residues. Germline lookup yields CDR1 SGHAT and CDR2 FQNNGV. CDR3 protein: CASSGRGDVNEQYF. For the CDR3, the DNA is TGTGCCAGCAGCGGAAGAGGGGACGTGAACGAGCAGTACTTC. Together with reference TRBV11-2 and TRBJ2-7, the CDR3 gives the full variable domain: EAGVAQSPRYKIIEKRQSVAFWCNPISGHATLYWYQQILGQGPKLLIQFQNNGVVDDSQLPKDRFSAERLKGVDSTLKIQPAKLEDSAVYLCASSGRGDVNEQYFGPGTRLTVT.

This chain uses TRBV5-6 with TRBJ2-1; the D is unclear. This CDR3 has 14 residues. Trimming removed 2 bases from V and 4 bases from J, with 10 bases in between. The V gene's germline CDR1 is SGHDT and CDR2 YYEEEE. CDR3 bases: TGTGCCAGCAGCTTCAGGACGGTGTACAATGAGCAGTTCTTC. Translation: CASSFRTVYNEQFF.

This clone was seen just once. The J gene is TRBJ1-1, the V gene TRBV5-1; possible D gene TRBD1, 6 bases. The germline V and J ends were trimmed by 4 bases and 1 base, with 11 bases remaining between them. Germline CDR1 reads SGHRS; CDR2 reads YFSETQ. The CDR3 loop spans 14 amino acids. CDR3 in DNA: TGCGCCAGCAGCCAGGGACAACAGAACACTGAAGCTTTCTTT. Translation gives CASSQGQQNTEAFF.

The chain uses TRBV13 and TRBJ2-2; D unclear. Germline assignment: CDR1 PRHDT and CDR2 FYEKMQ (reference sequence). The V gene lost 0 bases and the J gene lost 7 bases, with 9 bases spanning the gap. The length of the CDR3 is 14 residues. CDR3 sequence reads: CASSLGAISGELFF. The CDR3 bases are TGTGCCAGCAGCTTAGGAGCCATTAGCGGGGAGCTGTTTTTT.